This note documents a single TCR beta chain sequence. In the original processing: Reference gene primer amplification gave nucleated cell count estimates. Here immunoSEQ multiplex PCR was the method, and the copy in TCRdb shows in-frame clones only, minus some. That table is the source of V, J and clone size, and D and trimming were worked out from the DNA. The sample has some 320,000 clones, about nine tenths seen once; the top ten hold approximately 5.2%. Those who participated ranged in age from 18 to 89 years and resided in 24 US areas. The data derive from a study of blood T cell repertoires in COVID-19. The sequencing input was PBMCs or T cells enriched from blood (not recorded which). The clonotype comes from a man in his 60s who had recovered from COVID-19.

The CDR3 protein is CATEDPPHYADTQYF. For the CDR3, the DNA is TGTGCCACCGAGGATCCCCCGCACTATGCAGATACGCAGTATTTT. The rearrangement uses TRBV2 and TRBJ2-3; no firm D call. The CDR3 consists of 15 residues. V was trimmed by 10 bases and J by 4 bases, leaving 21 bases between them. Germline V CDR1 and CDR2: SNHLY, FYNNEI. The entire variable domain, with the rest obtained from reference TRBV2 and TRBJ2-3, is as follows: EPEVTQTPSHQVTQMGQEVILRCVPISNHLYFYWYRQILGQKVEFLVSFYNNEISEKSEIFDDQFSVERPDGSNFTLKIRSTKLEDSAMYFCATEDPPHYADTQYFGPGTRLTVL.